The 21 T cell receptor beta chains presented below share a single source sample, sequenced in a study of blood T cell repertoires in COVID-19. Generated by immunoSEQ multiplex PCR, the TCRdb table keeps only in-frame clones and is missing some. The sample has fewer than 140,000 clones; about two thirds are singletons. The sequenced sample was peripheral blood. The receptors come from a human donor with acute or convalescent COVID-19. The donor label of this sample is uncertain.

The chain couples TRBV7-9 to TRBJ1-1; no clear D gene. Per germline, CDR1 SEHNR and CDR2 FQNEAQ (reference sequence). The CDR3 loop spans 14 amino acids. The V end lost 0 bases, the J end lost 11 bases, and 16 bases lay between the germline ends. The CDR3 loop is CASSLAAAAYKAFF. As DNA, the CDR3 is TGTGCCAGCAGCTTAGCGGCCGCGGCTTATAAGGCTTTCTTT.

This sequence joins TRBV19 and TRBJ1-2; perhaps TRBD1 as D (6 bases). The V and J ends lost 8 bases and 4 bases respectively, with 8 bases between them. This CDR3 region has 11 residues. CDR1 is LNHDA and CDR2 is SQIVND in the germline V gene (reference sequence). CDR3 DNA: TGTGCCAGTGAACAGGGCTATGGCTACACCTTC. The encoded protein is CASEQGYGYTF.

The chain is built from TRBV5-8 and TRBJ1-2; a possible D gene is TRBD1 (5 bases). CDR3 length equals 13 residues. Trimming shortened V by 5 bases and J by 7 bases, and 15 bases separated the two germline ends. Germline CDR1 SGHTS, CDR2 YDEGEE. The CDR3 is CASRRSGPGGYTF. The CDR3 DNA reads TGTGCCAGCAGACGTTCAGGGCCCGGTGGCTACACCTTC. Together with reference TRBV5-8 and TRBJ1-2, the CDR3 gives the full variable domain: EAGVTQSPTHLIKTRGQQATLRCSPISGHTSVYWYQQALGLGLQFLLWYDEGEERNRGNFPPRFSGRQFPNYSSELNVNALELEDSALYLCASRRSGPGGYTFGSGTRLTVV.

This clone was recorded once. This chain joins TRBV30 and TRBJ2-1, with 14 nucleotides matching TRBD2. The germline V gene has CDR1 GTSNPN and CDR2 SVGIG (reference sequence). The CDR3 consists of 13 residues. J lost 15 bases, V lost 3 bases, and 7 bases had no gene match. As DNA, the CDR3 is TGTGCCTGGAGCGGACTAGCGGGGGGTTCGGGGTTCTTC. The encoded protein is CAWSGLAGGSGFF.

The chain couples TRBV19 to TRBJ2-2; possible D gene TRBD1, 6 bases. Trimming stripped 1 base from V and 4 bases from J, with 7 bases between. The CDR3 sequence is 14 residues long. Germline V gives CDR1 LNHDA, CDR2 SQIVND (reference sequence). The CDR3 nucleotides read TGTGCCAGTAGTATAGGACAGGCCACCGGGGAGCTGTTTTTT. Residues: CASSIGQATGELFF.

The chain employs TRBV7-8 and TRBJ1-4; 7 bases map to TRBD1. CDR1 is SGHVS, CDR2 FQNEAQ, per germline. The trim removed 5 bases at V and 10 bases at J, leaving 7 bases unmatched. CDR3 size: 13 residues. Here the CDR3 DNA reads TGTGCCAGCAGCCGACAGGGTTTGGCAAAACTGTTTTTT. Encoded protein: CASSRQGLAKLFF.

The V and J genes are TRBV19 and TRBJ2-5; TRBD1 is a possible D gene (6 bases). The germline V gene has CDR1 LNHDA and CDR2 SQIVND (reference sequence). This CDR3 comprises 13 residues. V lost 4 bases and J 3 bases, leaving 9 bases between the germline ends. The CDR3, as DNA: TGTGCCAGTAGTACCCAGGGGAAAGAGACCCAGTACTTC. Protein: CASSTQGKETQYF.

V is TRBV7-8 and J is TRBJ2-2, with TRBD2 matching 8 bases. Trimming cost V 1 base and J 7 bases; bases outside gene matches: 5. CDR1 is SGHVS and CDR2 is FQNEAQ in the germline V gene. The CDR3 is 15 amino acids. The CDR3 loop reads CASSLGLAFGGELFF. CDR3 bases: TGTGCCAGCAGCTTAGGACTAGCGTTCGGCGGGGAGCTGTTTTTT. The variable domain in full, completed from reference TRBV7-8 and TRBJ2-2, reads GAGVSQSPRYKVAKRGQDVALRCDPISGHVSLFWYQQALGQGPEFLTYFQNEAQLDKSGLPSDRFFAERPEGSVSTLKIQRTQQEDSAVYLCASSLGLAFGGELFFGEGSRLTVL.

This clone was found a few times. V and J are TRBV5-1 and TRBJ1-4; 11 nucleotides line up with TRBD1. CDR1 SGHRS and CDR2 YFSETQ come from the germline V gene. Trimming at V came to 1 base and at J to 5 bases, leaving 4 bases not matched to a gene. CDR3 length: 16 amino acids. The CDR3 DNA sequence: TGCGCCAGCAGCTTGTGGGGGACAGGGGGGAATGAAAAACTGTTTTTT. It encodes CASSLWGTGGNEKLFF.

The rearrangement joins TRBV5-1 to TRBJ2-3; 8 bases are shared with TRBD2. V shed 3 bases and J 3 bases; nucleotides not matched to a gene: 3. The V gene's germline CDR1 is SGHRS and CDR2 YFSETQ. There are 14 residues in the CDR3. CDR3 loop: CASSSGTRTDTQYF. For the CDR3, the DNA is TGCGCCAGCAGCTCCGGGACTAGGACAGATACGCAGTATTTT.

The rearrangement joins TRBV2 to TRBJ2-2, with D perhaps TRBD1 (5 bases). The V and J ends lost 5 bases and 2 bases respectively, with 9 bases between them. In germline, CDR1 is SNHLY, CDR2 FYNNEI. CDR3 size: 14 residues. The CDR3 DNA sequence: TGTGCCAGCAGTCCCAGGGTAAACACCGGGGAGCTGTTTTTT. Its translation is CASSPRVNTGELFF. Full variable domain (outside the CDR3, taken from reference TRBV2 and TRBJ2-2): EPEVTQTPSHQVTQMGQEVILRCVPISNHLYFYWYRQILGQKVEFLVSFYNNEISEKSEIFDDQFSVERPDGSNFTLKIRSTKLEDSAMYFCASSPRVNTGELFFGEGSRLTVL.

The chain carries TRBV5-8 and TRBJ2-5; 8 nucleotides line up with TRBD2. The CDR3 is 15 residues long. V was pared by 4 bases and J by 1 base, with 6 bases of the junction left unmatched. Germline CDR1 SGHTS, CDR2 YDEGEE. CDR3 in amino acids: CASSRWAGGQETQYF. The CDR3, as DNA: TGTGCCAGCAGCCGCTGGGCGGGGGGCCAAGAGACCCAGTACTTC.

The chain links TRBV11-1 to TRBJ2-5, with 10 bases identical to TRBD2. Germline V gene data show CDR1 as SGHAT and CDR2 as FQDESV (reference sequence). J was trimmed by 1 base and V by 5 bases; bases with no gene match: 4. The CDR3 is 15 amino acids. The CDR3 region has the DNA TGTGCCAGCAGCAGACTAGCGGGTATCCAAGAGACCCAGTACTTC. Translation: CASSRLAGIQETQYF.

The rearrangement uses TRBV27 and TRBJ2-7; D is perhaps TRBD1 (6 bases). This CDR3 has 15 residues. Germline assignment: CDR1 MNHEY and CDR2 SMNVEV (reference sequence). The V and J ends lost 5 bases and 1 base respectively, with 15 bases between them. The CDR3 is CASSAGTIKSYEQYV. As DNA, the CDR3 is TGTGCCAGCAGTGCAGGGACAATTAAATCCTACGAGCAGTACGTC.

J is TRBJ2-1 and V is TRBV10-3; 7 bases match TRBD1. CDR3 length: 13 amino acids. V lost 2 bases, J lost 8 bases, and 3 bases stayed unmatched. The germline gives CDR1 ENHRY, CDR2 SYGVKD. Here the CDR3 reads CAISELGTDEQFF. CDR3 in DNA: TGTGCCATCAGTGAGCTAGGGACAGATGAGCAGTTCTTC.

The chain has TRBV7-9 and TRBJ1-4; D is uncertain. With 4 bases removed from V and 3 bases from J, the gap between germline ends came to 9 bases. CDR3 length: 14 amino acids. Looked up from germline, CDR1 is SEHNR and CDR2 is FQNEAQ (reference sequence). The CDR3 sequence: CASSWSNSNEKLFF. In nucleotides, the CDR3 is TGTGCCAGCAGCTGGTCCAACTCTAATGAAAAACTGTTTTTT.

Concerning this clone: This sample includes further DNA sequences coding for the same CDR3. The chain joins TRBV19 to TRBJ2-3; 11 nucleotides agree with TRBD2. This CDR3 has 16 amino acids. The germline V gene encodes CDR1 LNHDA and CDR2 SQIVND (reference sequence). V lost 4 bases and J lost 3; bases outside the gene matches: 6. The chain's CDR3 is CASSTLAGGRTDTQYF. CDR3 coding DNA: TGTGCCAGTAGTACTCTAGCGGGGGGAAGGACAGATACGCAGTATTTT.

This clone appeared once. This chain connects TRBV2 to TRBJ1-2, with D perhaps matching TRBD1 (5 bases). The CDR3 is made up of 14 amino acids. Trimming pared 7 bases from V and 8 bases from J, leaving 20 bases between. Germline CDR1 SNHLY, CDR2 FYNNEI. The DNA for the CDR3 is TGTGCCAGCACCAGAACAGGAGGGGACGGCGGCTACACCTTC. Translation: CASTRTGGDGGYTF.

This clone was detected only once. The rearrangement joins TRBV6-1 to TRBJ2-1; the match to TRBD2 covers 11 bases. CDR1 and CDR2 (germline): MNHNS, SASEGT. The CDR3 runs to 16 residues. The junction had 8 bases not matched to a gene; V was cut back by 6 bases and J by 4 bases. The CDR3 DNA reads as TGTGCCAGCAGCGAACCGGGACTAGCGGTATACAATGAGCAGTTCTTC. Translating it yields CASSEPGLAVYNEQFF.

CDR3 DNA: TGCGCCAGCACCCTCTTAGCGGGGCAAGAGACCCAGTACTTC. Translated: CASTLLAGQETQYF. The genes are TRBV5-1 and TRBJ2-5, with 8 bases lining up with TRBD2. The CDR3 length is 14 residues. V trimming: 6 bases; J trimming: 2 bases; junction bases outside the gene matches: 6. The germline gives CDR1 SGHRS, CDR2 YFSETQ.

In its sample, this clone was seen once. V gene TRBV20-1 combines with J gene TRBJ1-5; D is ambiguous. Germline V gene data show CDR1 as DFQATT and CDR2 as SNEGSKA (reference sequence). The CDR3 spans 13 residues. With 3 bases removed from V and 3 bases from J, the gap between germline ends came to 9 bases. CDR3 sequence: CSASRQVNQPQHF. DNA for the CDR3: TGCAGTGCTAGTCGTCAGGTCAATCAGCCCCAGCATTTT.